What follows are 19 T cell receptor beta chains derived from one specimen sequenced in a study of blood T cell repertoires in COVID-19. Some clones are missing from TCRdb's copy, which holds only in-frame ones; the method was immunoSEQ multiplex PCR. Here the sample spans hundreds of thousands of clones, approximately 81% being singletons. Source material: peripheral blood. These receptors were taken from a woman older than 75 with active or convalescent COVID-19.

The gene calls are TRBV4-2 and TRBJ2-1; 7 bases line up with TRBD2. Germline CDR1 LGHNA, CDR2 YNFKEQ. This CDR3 spans 18 amino acids. V shed 1 base and J 5 bases; nucleotides not matched to a gene: 14. The chain's CDR3 is CASSQGQLTGGLNNEQFF. DNA of the CDR3: TGTGCCAGCAGCCAAGGTCAATTAACGGGGGGACTTAACAATGAGCAGTTCTTC.

This chain links TRBV27 with TRBJ1-1; D not certain. The germline gives CDR1 MNHEY, CDR2 SMNVEV (reference sequence). The V end lost 4 bases, the J end lost 12 bases, and 12 bases lay between the germline ends. The CDR3 loop spans 11 amino acids. The CDR3, as DNA: TGTGCCAGCAGTTCGGGGAGTGGGCCTTTCTTT. Encoded protein: CASSSGSGPFF.

The chain employs TRBV30 and TRBJ1-1, with D maybe TRBD1 (6 bases). Trimming removed 0 bases from V and 6 bases from J, with 14 bases in between. Germline values: CDR1 GTSNPN, CDR2 SVGIG (reference sequence). The CDR3 covers 14 residues. The CDR3 protein is CAWSVVRGYPEAFF. The CDR3 region has the DNA TGTGCCTGGAGTGTCGTCAGGGGTTATCCTGAAGCTTTCTTT. The full variable domain, completed using reference TRBV30 and TRBJ1-1, is SQTIHQWPATLVQPVGSPLSLECTVEGTSNPNLYWYRQAAGRGLQLLFYSVGIGQISSEVPQNLSASRPQDRQFILSSKKLLLSDSGFYLCAWSVVRGYPEAFFGQGTRLTVV.

The chain couples TRBV3-1 (or the pseudogene TRBV3-2) to TRBJ1-2; a possible D gene is TRBD1 (5 bases). Germline V gene lookup returns CDR1 LGHDT and CDR2 YNNKEL (reference sequence). Trimming shortened V by 2 bases and J by 0 bases, and 10 bases separated the two germline ends. The CDR3 is made up of 15 amino acids. This CDR3 reads CASSQTRGSNYGYTF. The CDR3 DNA is TGTGCCAGCAGCCAAACTCGGGGGTCTAACTATGGCTACACCTTC.

The V and J genes are TRBV4-3 and TRBJ2-5; 13 bases map to TRBD2. The V segment lost 1 base and the J segment 4 bases; nucleotides outside the gene matches: 3. Germline assignment: CDR1 LGHNA and CDR2 YSLEER. The CDR3 is 16 residues long. The CDR3 DNA reads TGCGCCAGCAGCCAAGCACTAGCGGGAGGGCGAGAGACCCAGTACTTC. Its translation is CASSQALAGGRETQYF.

This sequence joins TRBV6-6 and TRBJ2-5; maybe TRBD1 (5 bases). The V gene's germline CDR1 is MNHNY and CDR2 SVGAGI (reference sequence). This CDR3 region has 14 residues. The germline V and J ends were trimmed by 5 bases and 1 base, with 11 bases remaining between them. The CDR3 loop reads CASSTRQSQETQYF. CDR3 coding DNA: TGTGCCAGCAGTACGAGACAGAGCCAAGAGACCCAGTACTTC.

V and J are TRBV6-2 or TRBV6-3 and TRBJ1-5; D gene ambiguous. The CDR3 totals 16 residues. In germline, CDR1 is MNHEY, CDR2 SVGEGT. V was clipped by 0 bases and J by 4 bases, with 13 bases between them. CDR3 amino acids: CASSYSIAVGNQPQHF. Written as DNA, the CDR3 is TGTGCCAGCAGTTACTCTATCGCAGTCGGGAATCAGCCCCAGCATTTT.

V usage is TRBV5-1 and J usage is TRBJ2-7; 8 nucleotides match TRBD2. In germline, CDR1 is SGHRS, CDR2 YFSETQ. V was clipped by 1 base and J by 7 bases; unmatched bases: 7. The CDR3 covers 14 residues. This CDR3 reads CASSLTSGPGEQYF. DNA for the CDR3: TGCGCCAGCAGCTTGACTAGCGGCCCCGGGGAGCAGTACTTC.

The V call is TRBV18, the J call TRBJ1-1; 8 nucleotides agree with TRBD1. Germline V gene lookup returns CDR1 KGHSH and CDR2 LQKENI. The CDR3 covers 14 residues. Losses at the gene ends were 5 bases for V and 1 base for J; bases not matched to a gene: 3. CDR3 sequence (DNA): TGTGCCAGCTCAGGCGGACAGGGGAACACTGAAGCTTTCTTT. Amino acid sequence: CASSGGQGNTEAFF.

This clone was detected only once. For the CDR3, the DNA is TGTGCCATCAGCCCAGGACTAGCGGGAAGCTCCTACGAGCAGTACTTC. This sequence encodes CAISPGLAGSSYEQYF. The V call is TRBV10-3, the J call TRBJ2-7; 12 nucleotides align to TRBD2. Germline V gene lookup returns CDR1 ENHRY and CDR2 SYGVKD. The CDR3 is made up of 16 amino acids. Trimming took 6 bases from V and 0 from J; bases not matched to a gene: 6.

This chain joins TRBV19 and TRBJ1-3; 11 bases are shared with TRBD1. Germline V gene sequence: CDR1 LNHDA, CDR2 SQIVND (reference sequence). V shed 4 bases and J 3 bases; nucleotides not matched to a gene: 5. This CDR3 spans 16 amino acids. CDR3 protein: CASSTGQGAVGNTIYF. Written as DNA, the CDR3 is TGTGCCAGTAGTACAGGACAGGGGGCGGTTGGAAACACCATATATTTT.

The rearrangement links TRBV28 to TRBJ2-3, with 13 bases identical to TRBD2. V lost 8 bases and J lost 1; bases outside the gene matches: 9. CDR1 and CDR2 (germline): MDHEN, SYDVKM. There are 17 residues in the CDR3. The CDR3 DNA is TGTGCCAGCTCAGGGACTAGCGGGGATATAGGCACAGATACGCAGTATTTT. Encoded protein: CASSGTSGDIGTDTQYF.

J is TRBJ2-1 and V is TRBV18; the D is unclear. From germline, CDR1 is KGHSH and CDR2 LQKENI. The ends were cut back, 3 bases at V and 2 bases at J, with 11 bases in the middle. The length of the CDR3 is 15 residues. The CDR3 sequence: CASSPSSTAYNEQFF. The CDR3 DNA follows: TGTGCCAGCTCACCTAGCTCAACCGCCTACAATGAGCAGTTCTTC.

The V and J genes are TRBV24-1 and TRBJ2-3; 16 nucleotides match TRBD2. Germline CDR1 is KGHDR and CDR2 is SFDVKD. V dropped 4 bases and J dropped 4; count of bases not matched to a gene: 4. The CDR3 has 17 amino acids. CDR3 protein: CATSDPGTSGGADTQYF. The CDR3 nucleotides read TGTGCCACCAGTGACCCCGGGACTAGCGGGGGGGCAGATACGCAGTATTTT.

V and J are TRBV27 and TRBJ2-3, with 8 positions matching TRBD1. The germline CDR1 and CDR2 sequences are MNHEY and SMNVEV (reference sequence). The V and J ends lost 9 bases and 4 bases, in that order; junction bases with no gene match: 12. The CDR3 length is 15 residues. Written as DNA, the CDR3 is TGTGCCAGTACCCCCGCGGACAGGGCAGCAGATACGCAGTATTTT. It translates to CASTPADRAADTQYF.

This clone was counted once. This chain connects TRBV9 to TRBJ2-7, with a tentative D call TRBD2 (6 bases). There are 16 residues in the CDR3. Germline V gene data show CDR1 as SGDLS and CDR2 as YYNGEE. The ends were cut back, 4 bases at V and 2 bases at J, with 19 bases in the middle. The CDR3 protein is CASSPSGGSSTYEQYF. CDR3 DNA sequence: TGTGCCAGCAGCCCCTCTGGAGGGAGTTCAACCTACGAGCAGTACTTC.

CDR3 nucleotides: TGTGCCTGGAGCCATGCCGGGACTTCTGGCTACACCTTC. Protein product: CAWSHAGTSGYTF. The chain employs TRBV30 and TRBJ1-2; D is perhaps TRBD1 (5 bases). V was trimmed by 3 bases and J by 7 bases, leaving 15 bases between them. This CDR3 has 13 residues. Germline lookup yields CDR1 GTSNPN and CDR2 SVGIG (reference sequence).

This clone has a handful of counts. The rearrangement joins TRBV19 to TRBJ1-4; D ambiguous. There are 14 residues in the CDR3. Germline V lookup: CDR1 LNHDA, CDR2 SQIVND (reference sequence). V lost 5 bases, J lost 0 bases, and 7 bases lay in between. The CDR3 region is CASSSRSTNEKLFF. The CDR3 nucleotides read TGTGCCAGTAGTTCCCGTTCAACTAATGAAAAACTGTTTTTT.

J is TRBJ2-1 and V is TRBV6-6; D ambiguous. This CDR3 is 15 amino acids long. Trimming took 5 bases from V and 1 from J, leaving 12 bases between them. Germline V lookup: CDR1 MNHNY, CDR2 SVGAGI (reference sequence). The CDR3 here is CASSRSSYSYNEQFF. Written as DNA, the CDR3 is TGTGCCAGCAGTCGGAGTTCCTATTCCTACAATGAGCAGTTCTTC.